What follows are 15 T cell receptor beta chains derived from one specimen sequenced in a study of T cells in Graves' hyperthyroidism and ophthalmopathy. The source material, RNA transcripts, was used to amplify TCR beta CDR3 regions. Initially, a first-round RT-PCR of the TCR CDR3 employed the HTBI primer set. Using its own MiXCR run on the multiplex PCR reads, TCRdb lists one record per CDR3 protein. The profile covers around 660,000 distinct CDR3 sequences, with 40% to 55% appearing a single time and less than 9.5% taken by the ten largest. What was sequenced was peripheral blood or thyroid tissue (not recorded which). Receptor source: an adult man with Graves' disease, either hyperthyroidism or ophthalmopathy (not recorded which).

The chain joins TRBV7-2 to TRBJ1-5; D is possibly TRBD1 (5 bases). This CDR3 spans 16 amino acids. V lost 5 bases, J lost 11 bases, and 25 bases lay in between. CDR1 and CDR2 from the germline V gene are SGHTA and FQGNSA. CDR3 residues: CASSLGTSGTQETQHF. CDR3 bases: TGTGCCAGCAGCCTCGGGACTAGCGGGACCCAAGAGACCCAGCATTTT.

The chain recombines TRBV14 with TRBJ2-7; D is perhaps TRBD2 (7 bases). CDR1 SGHDN and CDR2 FVKESK come from the germline V gene. The CDR3 is made up of 14 amino acids. V was trimmed by 4 bases and J by 5 bases, leaving 15 bases between them. The CDR3 spells CASSLPGGRDEQYF. The CDR3 bases are TGTGCCAGCAGCCTTCCGGGGGGCCGCGACGAGCAGTACTTC.

This clonotype has at least ten counts. The chain recombines TRBV10-3 with TRBJ2-5; no firm D call. In germline, CDR1 is ENHRY, CDR2 SYGVKD. The ends were cut back, 8 bases at V and 4 bases at J, with 8 bases in the middle. The CDR3 consists of 11 residues. The CDR3 bases are TGTGCCATCGGGCGGCTAGAGACCCAGTACTTC. It translates to CAIGRLETQYF.

Concerning this clonotype: A much larger clone differs from this one at a single base, so this may be a read error. V gene TRBV9 combines with J gene TRBJ2-6, with D perhaps given as TRBD1 or TRBD2 (5 bases each). Germline V gene sequence: CDR1 SGDLS, CDR2 YYNGEE. This CDR3 has 15 residues. The CDR3: CASSDSDSGANVLAF. Written as DNA, the CDR3 is TGTGCCAGCAGCGATAGCGACTCTGGGGCCAACGTCCTGGCTTTC. The whole variable domain, remainder taken from reference TRBV9 and TRBJ2-6, is DSGVTQTPKHLITATGQRVTLRCSPRSGDLSVYWYQQSLDQGLQFLIQYYNGEERAKGNILERFSAQQFPDLHSELNLSSLELGDSALYFCASSDSDSGANVLAFGAGSRLTVL.

This clonotype was recorded many times. V usage is TRBV7-3 and J usage is TRBJ1-4; the D is unclear. V lost 4 bases to trimming and J lost 3 bases, with 12 bases between them. Per the germline V gene, CDR1 is SGHTA and CDR2 is FQGTGA. The CDR3 is 15 residues long. Here the CDR3 reads CASSCPDAANEKLFF. CDR3 DNA: TGTGCCAGCAGCTGCCCCGACGCGGCTAATGAAAAACTGTTTTTT.

The V and J genes are TRBV10-3 and TRBJ1-2, with D unclear. V was clipped by 3 bases and J by 3 bases, with 14 bases between them. The germline V gene encodes CDR1 ENHRY and CDR2 SYGVKD. The CDR3 runs 15 residues. CDR3 region: CAISDPGGFYYGYTF. The CDR3 DNA reads TGTGCCATCAGTGACCCAGGAGGTTTTTACTATGGCTACACCTTC.

Notes on this clonotype: The junction departs from germline at one end; a sequencing error may be responsible. The chain is built from TRBV11-2 and TRBJ2-7; D is perhaps TRBD2 (6 bases). The CDR3 loop spans 15 amino acids. Germline V gives CDR1 SGHAT, CDR2 FQNNGV. This chain's CDR3 is CAGSPRGAGNYEQYF. The CDR3 DNA reads TGTGCCGGCAGTCCCCGCGGGGCAGGGAACTACGAGCAGTACTTC.

There are many counts of this clonotype. The rearrangement joins TRBV10-2 to TRBJ1-1, with 9 bases identical to TRBD1. Losses at the gene ends were 7 bases for V and 4 bases for J; bases not matched to a gene: 4. Per the germline V gene, CDR1 is WSHSY and CDR2 is SAAADI. This CDR3 is 13 amino acids long. Written as DNA, the CDR3 is TGCGCCAGCAAACAGGGGGCGTTCACTGAAGCTTTCTTT. It translates to CASKQGAFTEAFF.

On this clonotype: One end of the junction is discordant with germline, which a read error may explain. The chain is built from TRBV24-1 and TRBJ1-6; D is unclear. The CDR3 loop spans 9 amino acids. Germline CDR1 and CDR2: KGHDR and SFDVKD. DNA of the CDR3: TGTGCCACCAGTGATTGGACGGCCTTT. It codes for CATSDWTAF.

V usage is TRBV19 and J usage is TRBJ2-2, with D tentatively TRBD2 (6 bases). The V end lost 5 bases, the J end lost 4 bases, and 14 bases lay between the germline ends. This CDR3 is built from 15 residues. In germline, CDR1 is LNHDA, CDR2 SQIVND (reference sequence). CDR3 bases: TGTGCCAGTAGTGAGGAGGGTATTCGCACCGGGGAGCTGTTTTTT. It encodes CASSEEGIRTGELFF.

This clonotype was recorded many times. The V and J genes are TRBV2 and TRBJ1-4; TRBD1 aligns across 8 bases. The germline CDR1 and CDR2 sequences are SNHLY and FYNNEI. The ends lost 4 bases at V and 0 bases at J; junction bases unmatched: 1. The CDR3 is made up of 15 amino acids. In DNA form, the CDR3 reads TGTGCCAGCAGTGCGGGACAGGCAACTAATGAAAAACTGTTTTTT. It specifies CASSAGQATNEKLFF.

This clonotype showed up just a few times. The CDR3 region has the DNA TGTGCCAGCAGTGATAACATTTCTAACTATGGCTACACCTTC. Translated: CASSDNISNYGYTF. The gene calls are TRBV2 and TRBJ1-2; the D is unclear. CDR3 size: 14 residues. The ends were cut back, 3 bases at V and 0 bases at J, with 8 bases in the middle. Per germline, CDR1 SNHLY and CDR2 FYNNEI.

The chain recombines TRBV10-3 with TRBJ2-5; D is uncertain. V lost 1 base and J 0 bases, leaving 6 bases between the germline ends. The germline V gene encodes CDR1 ENHRY and CDR2 SYGVKD. The CDR3 runs 14 residues. CDR3 amino acids: CAISEYHYQETQYF. The CDR3 region has the DNA TGTGCCATCAGTGAGTACCACTACCAAGAGACCCAGTACTTC.

This clonotype has ten or more counts. This chain uses TRBV9 with TRBJ1-4; D is perhaps TRBD1 (5 bases). The CDR3 length is 14 residues. The germline gives CDR1 SGDLS, CDR2 YYNGEE. Trimming removed 3 bases at V and 7 bases at J, with 13 bases between. Written as DNA, the CDR3 is TGTGCCAGCAGCGCCGAGGGGACTGGTGAAAAACTGTTTTTT. Translated: CASSAEGTGEKLFF.

This clonotype showed up many times. The chain recombines TRBV7-2 with TRBJ2-7; 7 bases agree with TRBD1. The V segment lost 3 bases and the J segment 3 bases; nucleotides outside the gene matches: 8. Germline CDR1 SGHTA, CDR2 FQGNSA. The CDR3 consists of 15 residues. The CDR3 loop reads CASSLEGTARYEQYF. The CDR3 nucleotides read TGTGCCAGCAGCTTGGAAGGGACAGCGCGCTACGAGCAGTACTTC.